A single T cell receptor (beta chain) is shown here with its context. Antigen: not known. This entry comes from a study of CXCR3-negative and CXCR3-positive naive CD8 T cells. Points from the study as a whole: Similar TRBV-TRBJ gene usage was seen in naive CXCR3-negative and CXCR3-positive cells, but not in memory cells. Relative to CXCR3-negative naive cells, CXCR3-positive naive cells had more hydrophobic TRB CDR3s. Relative to memory CD8+ cells, whose diversity was much lower, both naive subsets had comparably high diversity. Both naive subsets carried similar amounts of surface CD5, so TCR strength was inferred from TRB CDR3 properties.

UMI-tagged TRB cDNA libraries were built via 5' RACE. TCRdb re-called the 5' RACE reads and catalogs CDR3 proteins one per entry, DNA excluded. The data show 150,000 or so distinct CDR3 sequences, and the top ten clones hold approximately 0.51%. Sequencing input: naive CXCR3+ CD8+ T cells from blood. Documented subset: CD45RO-CCR7+CD27+CD95- naive CD8+ T cells expressing CXCR3 (TNR3+). The receptor was derived from a human donor in good health. Some clones in this sample may be carry-over from other donors' samples.

CDR3 protein: CASSFYLSSYNEQFF. The V call is TRBV5-5, the J call TRBJ2-1. Germline V gives CDR1 SGHKS, CDR2 YYEKEE (reference sequence). This CDR3 contains 15 residues.